This T cell receptor (beta chain) was captured in a study of cytomegalovirus exposure and HLA in healthy donors. Study information: A preliminary data release comprised 80 million or so unique TCRs obtained from HLA-typed donors. Study-wide results and caveats: Beyond CMV serostatus, there was no information to go on about immune exposure.

The table lists this clone with a few counts. Antigen specificity is unknown. V was pared by 4 bases and J by 5 bases, with 10 bases of the junction left unmatched. Germline CDR1 reads LGHNA; CDR2 reads YNFKEQ. CDR3 length equals 15 residues. The study ran its PCR with 60 Vbeta and 13 Jbeta primers. Clones were sequenced by immunoSEQ multiplex PCR, and TCRdb holds only the in-frame ones, with some missing. The table lists about 190,000 clones, about nine tenths of them singletons, with around 1% in the top ten. The chain is built from TRBV4-2 and TRBJ2-7; TRBD2 agrees at 8 bases. The source of this sequence is a boy younger than 10 in good health and CMV-seronegative. Material: PBMCs. CDR3 sequence reads: CASSRGVSGVDEQYF. The DNA of the CDR3 is TGTGCCAGCAGCCGAGGGGTTAGCGGGGTAGACGAGCAGTACTTC.